The subject of this entry is one T cell receptor (beta chain). This specimen belongs to a study of blood T cell repertoires in COVID-19. For the study at large: The study drew acute and convalescent COVID-19 samples from the United States, Italy and Spain. PBMCs, B-cell-depleted T cells, or T cells provided the cDNA or gDNA that made up the material.

Clones were read by immunoSEQ multiplex PCR, and TCRdb kept only the in-frame ones, dropping some. The data hold about 190,000 clones, with around 90% observed a single time. Germline loops: CDR1 SGHNT, CDR2 YYREEE (reference sequence). The CDR3 length is 16 residues. Trimming at V came to 2 bases and at J to 4 bases, leaving 11 bases not matched to a gene. The sequenced sample was peripheral blood. This receptor was identified in a middle-aged man with acute or convalescent COVID-19. The genes are TRBV5-4 and TRBJ2-7; 8 positions match TRBD1. The CDR3 spells CASSLLGQGGRYEQYF. The CDR3 coding sequence is TGTGCCAGCAGCTTACTCGGACAGGGTGGTAGGTACGAGCAGTACTTC.